This record concerns one TCR beta chain sequence. The record originates from a study of Graves' ophthalmopathy and Graves' hyperthyroidism. Transcripts of RNA were the source for amplifying TCR beta CDR3 regions. RT-PCR in the first round used HTBI primers; a second-round multiplex PCR followed. From the multiplex PCR reads, TCRdb called clonotypes with MiXCR, one entry per CDR3 protein. The sample consists of 600,000 to 950,000 distinct CDR3 sequences, 40% of them appearing once. It was on clinical symptoms, serum thyroxine, TRAb, thyroid ultrasound and orbital computed tomography that diagnosis relied. This CDR3 contains 14 residues. The germline V and J ends were trimmed by 6 bases and 6 bases, with 18 bases remaining between them. Germline loops: CDR1 SGHTA, CDR2 FQGNSA.

The TCR sequence derives from an adult man with Graves' ophthalmopathy. Sequencing was done on a sample of peripheral blood. The chain is built from TRBV7-2 and TRBJ2-7, with D perhaps assigned TRBD1 or TRBD2 (5 bases each). The CDR3 DNA sequence: TGTGCCAGCAGTTTCGGGACCCGGTATGGCGAGCAGTACTTC. Amino acids: CASSFGTRYGEQYF.